This T cell receptor beta chain was found in a study of blood T cell repertoires in COVID-19. Study as a whole: Sites across the United States, Italy and Spain contributed samples from acute and convalescent COVID-19. From T cells, B-cell-depleted T cells, or PBMCs came the material, which was cDNA or gDNA.

In the authors' methods: Estimates of nucleated cell counts were drawn from the amplification of reference gene primers. Profiling relied on immunoSEQ multiplex PCR, and the TCRdb table lists in-frame clones only, not all of them. The D gene and trimming were derived from the DNA, and the V and J assignments and clone size from that table. The sample carries 35,000 to 40,000 clones, 88% recorded once. This CDR3 spans 18 amino acids. Germline values: CDR1 SGHRS, CDR2 YFSETQ. V gave up 4 bases and J gave up 6 bases, with 28 bases separating them. Sample: peripheral blood. The TCR was taken from a man in his sixties with active COVID-19. The gene calls are TRBV5-1 and TRBJ1-2; a possible D gene is TRBD1 (5 bases). CDR3: CASSPGRKVNRDFHGYTF. The CDR3 nucleotides read TGCGCCAGCAGCCCGGGCAGGAAAGTAAATCGGGACTTCCATGGCTACACCTTC.